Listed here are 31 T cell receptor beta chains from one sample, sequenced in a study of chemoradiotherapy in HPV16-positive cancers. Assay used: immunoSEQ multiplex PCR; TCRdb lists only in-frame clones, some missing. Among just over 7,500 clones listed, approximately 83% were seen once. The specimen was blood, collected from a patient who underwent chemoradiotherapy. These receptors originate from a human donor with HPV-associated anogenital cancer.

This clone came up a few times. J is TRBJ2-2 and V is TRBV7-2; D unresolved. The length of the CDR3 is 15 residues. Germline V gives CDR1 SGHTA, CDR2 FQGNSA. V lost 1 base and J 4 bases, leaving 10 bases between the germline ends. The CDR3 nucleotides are TGTGCCAGCAGCTTAGAGGTCTCGGGCACCGGGGAGCTGTTTTTT. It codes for CASSLEVSGTGELFF.

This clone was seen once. Here the CDR3 reads CASSLDGRNIQYF. The CDR3 DNA reads as TGTGCCAGCAGCTTAGACGGCAGAAACATTCAGTACTTC. This sequence joins TRBV11-3 and TRBJ2-4; D not resolved. Deletions cut 0 bases from V and 6 bases from J, with 6 bases between. CDR3 length equals 13 residues. CDR1 and CDR2 from the germline V gene are SGHNT and YENEEA.

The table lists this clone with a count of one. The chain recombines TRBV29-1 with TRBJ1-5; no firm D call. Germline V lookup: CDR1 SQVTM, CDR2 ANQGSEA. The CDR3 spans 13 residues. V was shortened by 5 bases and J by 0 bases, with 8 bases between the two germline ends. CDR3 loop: CSVRISSNQPQHF. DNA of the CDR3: TGCAGCGTTCGGATTAGTAGCAATCAGCCCCAGCATTTT.

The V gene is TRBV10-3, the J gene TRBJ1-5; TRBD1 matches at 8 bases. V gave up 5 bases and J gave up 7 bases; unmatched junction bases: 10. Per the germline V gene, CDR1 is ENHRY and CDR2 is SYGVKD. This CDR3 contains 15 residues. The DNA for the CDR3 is TGTGCCATCAGTCAAGGGTCAGGGGGCGAACAGCCCCAGCATTTT. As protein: CAISQGSGGEQPQHF.

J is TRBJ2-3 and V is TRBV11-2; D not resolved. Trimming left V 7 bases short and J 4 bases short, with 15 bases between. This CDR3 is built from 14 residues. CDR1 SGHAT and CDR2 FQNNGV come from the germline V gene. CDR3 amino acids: CASIDLSRADTQYF. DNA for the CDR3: TGTGCCAGCATAGACTTGTCCCGTGCAGATACGCAGTATTTT.

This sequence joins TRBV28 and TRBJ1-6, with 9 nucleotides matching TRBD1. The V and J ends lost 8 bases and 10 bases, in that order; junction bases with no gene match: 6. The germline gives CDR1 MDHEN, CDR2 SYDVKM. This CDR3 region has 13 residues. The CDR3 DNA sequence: TGTGCCAGCGGGGGGACAGGGCAATCACCCCTCCACTTT. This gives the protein CASGGTGQSPLHF.

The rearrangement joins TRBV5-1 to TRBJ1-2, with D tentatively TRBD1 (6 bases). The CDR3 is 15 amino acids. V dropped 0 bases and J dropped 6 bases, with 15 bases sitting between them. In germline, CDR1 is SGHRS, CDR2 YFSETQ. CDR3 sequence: CASSLDTGTVDGYTF. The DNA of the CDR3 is TGCGCCAGCAGCTTGGATACAGGGACGGTGGATGGCTACACCTTC.

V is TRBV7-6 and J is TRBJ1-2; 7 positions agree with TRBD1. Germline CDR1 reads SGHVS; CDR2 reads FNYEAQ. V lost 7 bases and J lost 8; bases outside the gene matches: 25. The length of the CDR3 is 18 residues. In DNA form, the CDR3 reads TGTGCCAGCAACGCACCACGCCCAGAGGGGACAGCCGAGTTCGGCTACACCTTC. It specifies CASNAPRPEGTAEFGYTF.

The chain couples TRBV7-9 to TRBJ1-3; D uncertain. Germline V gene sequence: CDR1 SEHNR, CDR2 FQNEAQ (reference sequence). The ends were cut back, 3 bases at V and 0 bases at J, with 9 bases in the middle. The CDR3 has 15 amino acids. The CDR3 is CASSLLRPSGNTIYF. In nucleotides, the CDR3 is TGTGCCAGCAGCTTGCTAAGGCCCTCTGGAAACACCATATATTTT.

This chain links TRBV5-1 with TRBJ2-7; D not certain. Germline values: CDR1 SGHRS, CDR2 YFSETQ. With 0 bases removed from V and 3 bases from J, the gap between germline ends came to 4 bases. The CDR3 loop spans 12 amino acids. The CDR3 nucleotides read TGCGCCAGCAGCTTGGAAAACTACGAGCAGTACTTC. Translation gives CASSLENYEQYF.

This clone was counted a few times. The CDR3 bases are TGCAGCGTTGAATGGTGGCCGATGAACACTGAAGCTTTCTTT. Translating gives CSVEWWPMNTEAFF. The chain is built from TRBV29-1 and TRBJ1-1; D not resolved. The CDR3 contains 14 residues. Germline CDR1 reads SQVTM; CDR2 reads ANQGSEA. V shed 2 bases and J shed 0 bases, with 10 bases lying between them.

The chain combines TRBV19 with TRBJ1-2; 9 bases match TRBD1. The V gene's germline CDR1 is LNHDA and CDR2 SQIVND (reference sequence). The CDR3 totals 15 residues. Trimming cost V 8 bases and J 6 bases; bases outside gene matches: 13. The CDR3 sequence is CASLAGDREFDGYTF. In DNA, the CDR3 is TGTGCCAGTTTAGCTGGGGACAGGGAATTTGATGGCTACACCTTC.

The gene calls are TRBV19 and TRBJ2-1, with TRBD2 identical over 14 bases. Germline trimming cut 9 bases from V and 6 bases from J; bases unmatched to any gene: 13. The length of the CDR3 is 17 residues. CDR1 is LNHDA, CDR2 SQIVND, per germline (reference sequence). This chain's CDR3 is CASTDSFGTSGGNEQFF. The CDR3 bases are TGTGCCAGCACTGACAGCTTCGGGACTAGCGGGGGCAATGAGCAGTTCTTC.

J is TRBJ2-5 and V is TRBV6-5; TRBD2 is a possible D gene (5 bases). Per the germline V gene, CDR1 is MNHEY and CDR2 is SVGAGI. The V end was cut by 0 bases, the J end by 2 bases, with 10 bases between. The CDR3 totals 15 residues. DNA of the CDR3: TGTGCCAGCAGTTACTCGAGATGGAGGCAAGAGACCCAGTACTTC. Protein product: CASSYSRWRQETQYF.

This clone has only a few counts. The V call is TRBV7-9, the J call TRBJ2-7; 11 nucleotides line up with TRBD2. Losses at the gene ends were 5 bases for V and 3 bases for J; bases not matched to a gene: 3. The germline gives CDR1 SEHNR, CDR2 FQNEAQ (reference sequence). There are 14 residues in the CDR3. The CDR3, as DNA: TGTGCCAGCAGCCCACTAGCGGGGGTCTACGAGCAGTACTTC. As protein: CASSPLAGVYEQYF.

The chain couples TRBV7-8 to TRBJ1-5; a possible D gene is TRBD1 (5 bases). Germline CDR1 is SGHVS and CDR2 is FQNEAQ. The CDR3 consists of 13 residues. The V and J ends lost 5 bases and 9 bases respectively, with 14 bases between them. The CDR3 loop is CASSPGGTLPQHF. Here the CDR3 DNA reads TGTGCCAGCAGCCCCGGGGGGACTCTGCCCCAGCATTTT. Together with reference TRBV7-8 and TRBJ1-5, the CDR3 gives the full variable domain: GAGVSQSPRYKVAKRGQDVALRCDPISGHVSLFWYQQALGQGPEFLTYFQNEAQLDKSGLPSDRFFAERPEGSVSTLKIQRTQQEDSAVYLCASSPGGTLPQHFGDGTRLSIL.

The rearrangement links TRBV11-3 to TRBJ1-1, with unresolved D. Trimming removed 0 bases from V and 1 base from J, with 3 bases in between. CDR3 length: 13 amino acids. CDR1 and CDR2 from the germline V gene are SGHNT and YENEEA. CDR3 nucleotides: TGTGCCAGCAGCTTAGACCGGAACACTGAAGCTTTCTTT. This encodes CASSLDRNTEAFF.

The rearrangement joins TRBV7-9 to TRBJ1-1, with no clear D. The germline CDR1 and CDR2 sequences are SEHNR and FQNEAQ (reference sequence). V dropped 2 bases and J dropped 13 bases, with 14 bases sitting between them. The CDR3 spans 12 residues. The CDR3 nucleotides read TGTGCCAGCAGCTTATTGGACCTCGTTAATTTCTTT. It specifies CASSLLDLVNFF.

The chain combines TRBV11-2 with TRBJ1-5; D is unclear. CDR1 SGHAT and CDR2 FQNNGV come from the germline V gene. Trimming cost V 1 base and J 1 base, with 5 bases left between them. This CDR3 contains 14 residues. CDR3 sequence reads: CASSLAGSNQPQHF. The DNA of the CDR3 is TGTGCCAGCAGCTTAGCGGGGAGCAATCAGCCCCAGCATTTT.

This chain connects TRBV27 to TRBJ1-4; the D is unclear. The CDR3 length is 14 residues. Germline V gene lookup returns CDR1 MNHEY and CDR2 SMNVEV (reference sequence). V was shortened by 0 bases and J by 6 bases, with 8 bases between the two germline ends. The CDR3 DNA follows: TGTGCCAGCAGTTTATCCGGGGAGTATGAAAAACTGTTTTTT. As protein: CASSLSGEYEKLFF.

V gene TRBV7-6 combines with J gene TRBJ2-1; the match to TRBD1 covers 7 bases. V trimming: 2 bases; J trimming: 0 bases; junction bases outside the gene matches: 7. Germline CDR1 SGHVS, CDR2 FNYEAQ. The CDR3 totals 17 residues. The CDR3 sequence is CASSLRGGLSSYNEQFF. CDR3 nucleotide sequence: TGTGCCAGCAGCTTAAGAGGGGGCCTAAGCTCCTACAATGAGCAGTTCTTC.

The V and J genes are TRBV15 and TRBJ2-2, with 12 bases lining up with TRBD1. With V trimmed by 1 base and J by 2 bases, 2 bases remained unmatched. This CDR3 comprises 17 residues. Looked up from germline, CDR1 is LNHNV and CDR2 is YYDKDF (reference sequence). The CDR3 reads CATSRAGTGGNTGELFF. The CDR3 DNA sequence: TGTGCCACCAGCAGAGCTGGGACAGGGGGCAACACCGGGGAGCTGTTTTTT.

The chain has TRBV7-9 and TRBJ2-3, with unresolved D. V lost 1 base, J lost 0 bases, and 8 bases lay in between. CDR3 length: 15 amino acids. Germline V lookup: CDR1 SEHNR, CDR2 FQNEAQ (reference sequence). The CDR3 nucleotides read TGTGCCAGCAGCTTAGTGTTTTCTAGCACAGATACGCAGTATTTT. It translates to CASSLVFSSTDTQYF.

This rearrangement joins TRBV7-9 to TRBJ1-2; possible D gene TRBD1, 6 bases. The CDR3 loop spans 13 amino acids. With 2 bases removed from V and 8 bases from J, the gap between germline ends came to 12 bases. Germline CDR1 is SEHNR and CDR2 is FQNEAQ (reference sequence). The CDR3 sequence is CASSLRDIGGYTF. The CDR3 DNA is TGTGCCAGCAGCTTACGGGACATCGGGGGCTACACCTTC.

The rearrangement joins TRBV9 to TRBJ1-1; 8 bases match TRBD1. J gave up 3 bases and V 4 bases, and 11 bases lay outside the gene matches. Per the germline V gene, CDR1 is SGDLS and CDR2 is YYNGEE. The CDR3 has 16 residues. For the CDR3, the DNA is TGTGCCAGCAGCCCCCACGTGACAGGGGTTGACACTGAAGCTTTCTTT. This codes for CASSPHVTGVDTEAFF.

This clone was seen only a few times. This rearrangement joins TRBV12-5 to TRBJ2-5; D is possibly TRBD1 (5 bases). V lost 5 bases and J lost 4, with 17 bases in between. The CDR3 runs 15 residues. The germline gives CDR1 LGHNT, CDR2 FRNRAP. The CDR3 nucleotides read TGTGCTAGTGGTCCCGAGAAGGGGCTTGGAGAGACCCAGTACTTC. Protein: CASGPEKGLGETQYF.

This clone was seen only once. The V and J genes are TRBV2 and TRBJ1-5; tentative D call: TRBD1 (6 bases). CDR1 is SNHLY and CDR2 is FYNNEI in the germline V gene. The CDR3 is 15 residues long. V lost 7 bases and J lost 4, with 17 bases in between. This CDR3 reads CASIVNRAINQPQHF. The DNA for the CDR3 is TGTGCCAGCATAGTCAACAGGGCTATTAATCAGCCCCAGCATTTT. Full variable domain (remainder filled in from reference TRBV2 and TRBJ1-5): EPEVTQTPSHQVTQMGQEVILRCVPISNHLYFYWYRQILGQKVEFLVSFYNNEISEKSEIFDDQFSVERPDGSNFTLKIRSTKLEDSAMYFCASIVNRAINQPQHFGDGTRLSIL.

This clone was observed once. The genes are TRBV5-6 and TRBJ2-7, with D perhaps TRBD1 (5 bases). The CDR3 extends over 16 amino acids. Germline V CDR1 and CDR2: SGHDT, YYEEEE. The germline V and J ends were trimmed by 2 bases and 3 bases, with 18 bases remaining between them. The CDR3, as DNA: TGTGCCAGCAGCTTTTGGATAGGGGTTCCCCACTACGAGCAGTACTTC. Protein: CASSFWIGVPHYEQYF. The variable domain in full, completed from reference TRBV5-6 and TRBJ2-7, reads DAGVTQSPTHLIKTRGQQVTLRCSPKSGHDTVSWYQQALGQGPQFIFQYYEEEERQRGNFPDRFSGHQFPNYSSELNVNALLLGDSALYLCASSFWIGVPHYEQYFGPGTRLTVT.

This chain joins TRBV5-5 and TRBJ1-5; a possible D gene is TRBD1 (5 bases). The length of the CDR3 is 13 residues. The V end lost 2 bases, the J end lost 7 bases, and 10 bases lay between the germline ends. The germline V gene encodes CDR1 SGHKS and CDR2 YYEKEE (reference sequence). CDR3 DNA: TGTGCCAGCAGCTTTGGCAGGGACCAGCCCCAGCATTTT. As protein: CASSFGRDQPQHF.

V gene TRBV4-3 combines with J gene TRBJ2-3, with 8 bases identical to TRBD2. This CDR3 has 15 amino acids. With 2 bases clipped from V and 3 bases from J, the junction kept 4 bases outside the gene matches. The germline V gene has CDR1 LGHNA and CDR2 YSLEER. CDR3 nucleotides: TGCGCCAGCAGCCAACGGGGGGGCGTAACAGATACGCAGTATTTT. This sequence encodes CASSQRGGVTDTQYF.

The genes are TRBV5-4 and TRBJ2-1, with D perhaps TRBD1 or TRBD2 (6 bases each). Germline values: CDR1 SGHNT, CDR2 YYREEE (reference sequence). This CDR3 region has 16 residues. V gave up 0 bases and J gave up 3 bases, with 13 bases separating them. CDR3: CASSLARGADYNEQFF. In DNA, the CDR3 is TGTGCCAGCAGCTTGGCGAGGGGGGCCGACTACAATGAGCAGTTCTTC.